This T cell receptor beta chain was identified in a study of blood T cell repertoires in COVID-19. The wider study: Acute and convalescent COVID-19 samples came from the United States, Italy and Spain. Sample material is recorded as cDNA or gDNA derived from T cells, B-cell-depleted T cells, or PBMCs.

After removal of 3 bases from V and 1 base from J, the junction contained 6 bases not matched to a gene. The V gene's germline CDR1 is PRHDT and CDR2 FYEKMQ (reference sequence). The CDR3 sequence is 16 residues long. Authors' analysis steps: Counts of nucleated cells, estimated from reference gene primer amplification, were obtained. Data came from immunoSEQ multiplex PCR; TCRdb stores just in-frame clones and leaves some out. V, J and clone size are those of that table, while D and trimming were read from the DNA. The table has about 180,000 clones, 86% seen once. The source of this sequence is a man aged 50-59 years with active or convalescent COVID-19. The sequenced sample was peripheral blood. V is TRBV13 and J is TRBJ2-5; 9 bases match TRBD1. The CDR3 is CASSFKTGGSQETQYF. In nucleotides, the CDR3 is TGTGCCAGCAGCTTCAAGACAGGGGGGAGCCAAGAGACCCAGTACTTC.